The sequence of this T cell receptor beta chain was determined in a study of shared clonotypes between healthy human individuals. V was shortened by 5 bases and J by 1 base, with 8 bases between the two germline ends. Germline CDR1 GTSNPN, CDR2 SVGIG (reference sequence). The CDR3 length is 13 residues. The table came from immunoSEQ multiplex PCR; TCRdb's copy has only in-frame clones and leaves some out. The sample consists of 450,000 to 600,000 clones, 70% to 85% of them appearing once. J is TRBJ2-2 and V is TRBV30, with D maybe TRBD1 (5 bases). The sequence came from a woman in her thirties or forties in good health. Some clones in this sample may be carry-over from other donors' samples. The material sequenced was PBMCs. The CDR3 DNA sequence: TGTGCCTGGGGACAAAAGAACACCGGGGAGCTGTTTTTT. Its translation: CAWGQKNTGELFF.